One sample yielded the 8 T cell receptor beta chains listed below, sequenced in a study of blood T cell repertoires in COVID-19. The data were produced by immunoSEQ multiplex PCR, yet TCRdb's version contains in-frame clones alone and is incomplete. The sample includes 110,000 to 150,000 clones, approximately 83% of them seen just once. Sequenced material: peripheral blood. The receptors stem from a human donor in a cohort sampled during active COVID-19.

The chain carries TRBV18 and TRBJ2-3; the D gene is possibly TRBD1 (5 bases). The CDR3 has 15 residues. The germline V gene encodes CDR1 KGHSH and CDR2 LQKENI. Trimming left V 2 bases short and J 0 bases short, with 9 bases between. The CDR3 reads CASSPDSPSTDTQYF. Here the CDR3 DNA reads TGTGCCAGCTCACCAGACAGTCCTAGCACAGATACGCAGTATTTT.

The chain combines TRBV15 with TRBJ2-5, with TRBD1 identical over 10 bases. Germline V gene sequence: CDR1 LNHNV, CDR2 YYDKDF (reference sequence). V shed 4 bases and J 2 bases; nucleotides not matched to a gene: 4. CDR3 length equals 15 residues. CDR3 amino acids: CATSIQDRGQETQYF. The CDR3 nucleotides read TGTGCCACCAGCATCCAGGACAGGGGGCAAGAGACCCAGTACTTC.

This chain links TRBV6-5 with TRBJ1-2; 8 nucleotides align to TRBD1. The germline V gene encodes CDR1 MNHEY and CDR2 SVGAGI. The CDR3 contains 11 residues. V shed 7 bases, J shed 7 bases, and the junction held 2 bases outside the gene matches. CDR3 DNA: TGTGCCAGCACCAGGGGGCTTGGCTACACCTTC. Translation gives CASTRGLGYTF.

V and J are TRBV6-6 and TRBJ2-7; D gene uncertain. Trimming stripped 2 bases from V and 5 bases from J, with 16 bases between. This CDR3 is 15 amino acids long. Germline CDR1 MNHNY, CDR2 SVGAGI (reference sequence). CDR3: CASSYVEAAAHEQYF. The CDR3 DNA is TGTGCCAGCAGTTACGTCGAAGCTGCGGCTCACGAGCAGTACTTC.

CDR3 coding DNA: TGTGCCAGCAGTTTATCGGGGCGGATCCTTTACGAGCAGTACTTC. Amino acid sequence: CASSLSGRILYEQYF. The rearrangement links TRBV27 to TRBJ2-7, with D possibly matching TRBD1 (5 bases). Trimming shortened V by 0 bases and J by 4 bases, and 13 bases separated the two germline ends. CDR1 is MNHEY, CDR2 SMNVEV, per germline (reference sequence). The CDR3 extends over 15 amino acids.

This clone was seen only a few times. The CDR3 nucleotides are TGTGCCAGCAGCTTGACCGGGATAGGTAGCACAGATACGCAGTATTTT. Amino acids: CASSLTGIGSTDTQYF. This chain connects TRBV28 to TRBJ2-3; the D gene is possibly TRBD2 (5 bases). CDR1 and CDR2 from the germline V gene are MDHEN and SYDVKM. Trimming pared 6 bases from V and 0 bases from J, leaving 16 bases between. The length of the CDR3 is 16 residues.

Written as DNA, the CDR3 is TGTGCCAGCAGCCTAAAACCCCACACTAGCGGGGGGAATAATGAGCAGTTCTTC. Protein product: CASSLKPHTSGGNNEQFF. The chain carries TRBV7-2 and TRBJ2-1; the match to TRBD2 covers 12 bases. This CDR3 spans 18 amino acids. Looked up from germline, CDR1 is SGHTA and CDR2 is FQGNSA. Unmatched junction bases numbered 15, after V lost 5 bases and J lost 7 bases.

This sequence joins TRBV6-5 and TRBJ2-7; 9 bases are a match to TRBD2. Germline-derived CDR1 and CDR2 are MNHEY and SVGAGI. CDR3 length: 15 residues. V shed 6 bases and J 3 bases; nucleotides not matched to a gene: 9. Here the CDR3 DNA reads TGTGCCAGCAGGCCGCAGCTAGCGGGGCACTACGAGCAGTACTTC. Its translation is CASRPQLAGHYEQYF.